This TCR beta chain was profiled in a study of technical replicates of blood from several donors. Profiled with immunoSEQ multiplex PCR; TCRdb holds only in-frame clones, not every one. The sample holds over 55,000 clones, approximately 83% seen once. The receptor comes from a human donor in good health. Some clones in this sample may be carry-over from other donors' samples. The sample consisted of PBMCs.

CDR3 DNA sequence: TGTGCCAGCAGCCGCGATCCTCGACAGCCCCAGCATTTT. It specifies CASSRDPRQPQHF. V and J are TRBV27 and TRBJ1-5; D gene unclear. The length of the CDR3 is 13 residues. V was clipped by 6 bases and J by 7 bases, with 13 bases between them. Looked up from germline, CDR1 is MNHEY and CDR2 is SMNVEV (reference sequence).